This T cell receptor beta chain was recorded in a study of cytomegalovirus exposure and HLA in healthy donors. Study-wide background: Sequencing of 150 million to 200 million T cells in an earlier analysis found around 120 million unique TCR beta sequences.

This CDR3 region has 14 residues. Per germline, CDR1 LNHDA and CDR2 SQIVND (reference sequence). The V end lost 7 bases, the J end lost 6 bases, and 19 bases lay between the germline ends. Both 60 Vbeta primers and 13 Jbeta primers went into the PCR. Produced via immunoSEQ multiplex PCR; TCRdb's table is partial and in-frame only. The data contain approximately 170,000 clones, 68% of them singletons. Input material: PBMCs. This clonotype originated in a man aged 45 to 65 in good health and CMV-seronegative. The rearrangement uses TRBV19 and TRBJ2-7; tentative D call: TRBD1 (5 bases). CDR3 DNA: TGTGCCAGTAATTGGCCCGGGTGGGGCTGCGAGCAGTACTTC. Amino acids: CASNWPGWGCEQYF.